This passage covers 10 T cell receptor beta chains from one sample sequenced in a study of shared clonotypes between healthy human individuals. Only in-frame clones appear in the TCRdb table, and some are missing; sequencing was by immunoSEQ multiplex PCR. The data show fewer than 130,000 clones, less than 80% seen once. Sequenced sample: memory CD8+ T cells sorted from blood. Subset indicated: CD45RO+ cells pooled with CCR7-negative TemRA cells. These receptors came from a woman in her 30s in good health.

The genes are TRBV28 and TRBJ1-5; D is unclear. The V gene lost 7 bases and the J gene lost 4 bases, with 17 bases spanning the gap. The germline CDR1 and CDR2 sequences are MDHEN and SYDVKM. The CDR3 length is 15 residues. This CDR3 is CASTNRGLGNQPQHF. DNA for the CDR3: TGTGCCAGCACTAACCGTGGTTTGGGGAATCAGCCCCAGCATTTT. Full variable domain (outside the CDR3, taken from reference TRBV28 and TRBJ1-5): DVKVTQSSRYLVKRTGEKVFLECVQDMDHENMFWYRQDPGLGLRLIYFSYDVKMKEKGDIPEGYSVSREKKERFSLILESASTNQTSMYLCASTNRGLGNQPQHFGDGTRLSIL.

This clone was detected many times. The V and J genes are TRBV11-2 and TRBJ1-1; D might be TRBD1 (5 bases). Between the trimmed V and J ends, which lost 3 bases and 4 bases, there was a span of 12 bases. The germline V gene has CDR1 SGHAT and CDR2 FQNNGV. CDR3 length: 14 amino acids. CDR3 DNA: TGTGCCAGCAGCTTGGGGCGGGTCCCCACTGAAGCTTTCTTT. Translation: CASSLGRVPTEAFF.

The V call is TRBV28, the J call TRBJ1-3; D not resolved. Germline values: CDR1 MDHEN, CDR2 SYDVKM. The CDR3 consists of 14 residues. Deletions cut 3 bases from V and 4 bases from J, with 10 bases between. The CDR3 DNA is TGTGCCAGCAGTTTTGGAGGGAACGGAAACACCATATATTTT. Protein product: CASSFGGNGNTIYF.

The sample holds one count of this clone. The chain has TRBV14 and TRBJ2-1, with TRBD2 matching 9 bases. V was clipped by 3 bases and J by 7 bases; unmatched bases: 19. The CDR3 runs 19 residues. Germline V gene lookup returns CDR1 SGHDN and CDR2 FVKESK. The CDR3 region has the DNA TGTGCCAGCAGCCACTTCGGCAGGGGGTGGCGGGAGGGCGGAAATGAGCAGTTCTTC. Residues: CASSHFGRGWREGGNEQFF.

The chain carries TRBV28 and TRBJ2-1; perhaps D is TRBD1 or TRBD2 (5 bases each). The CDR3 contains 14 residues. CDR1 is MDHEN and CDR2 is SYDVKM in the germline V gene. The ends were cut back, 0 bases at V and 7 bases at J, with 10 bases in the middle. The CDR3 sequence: CASSLWVGANEQFF. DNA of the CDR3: TGTGCCAGCAGTTTATGGGTCGGGGCAAATGAGCAGTTCTTC.

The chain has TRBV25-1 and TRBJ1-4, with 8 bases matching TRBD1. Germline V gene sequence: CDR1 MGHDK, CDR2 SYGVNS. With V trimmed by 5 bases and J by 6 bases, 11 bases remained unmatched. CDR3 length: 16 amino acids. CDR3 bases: TGTGCCAGCAGTTCCCCTAGGACAGGGAATCATGAAAAACTGTTTTTT. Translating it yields CASSSPRTGNHEKLFF.

The CDR3 DNA reads TGTGCCAGCAGCGTAGTGTTAGGAGAGACCCAGTACTTC. Encoded protein: CASSVVLGETQYF. The chain uses TRBV13 and TRBJ2-5; D ambiguous. This CDR3 is built from 13 residues. CDR1 is PRHDT and CDR2 is FYEKMQ in the germline V gene (reference sequence). The V gene lost 5 bases and the J gene lost 4 bases, with 11 bases spanning the gap.

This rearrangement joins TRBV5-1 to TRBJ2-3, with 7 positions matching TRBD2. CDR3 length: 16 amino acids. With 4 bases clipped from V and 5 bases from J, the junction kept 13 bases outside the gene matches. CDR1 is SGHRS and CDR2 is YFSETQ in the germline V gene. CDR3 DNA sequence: TGCGCCAGCAGCCACACTAGCGCCGGCGGGGGAGATACGCAGTATTTT. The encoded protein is CASSHTSAGGGDTQYF.

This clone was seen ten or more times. CDR3 protein: CASSLSRGDTEAFF. The CDR3 DNA follows: TGTGCCAGCAGCTTGTCCAGGGGGGACACTGAAGCTTTCTTT. This chain uses TRBV7-6 with TRBJ1-1, with 7 bases fitting TRBD1. The V gene's germline CDR1 is SGHVS and CDR2 FNYEAQ. V was clipped by 3 bases and J by 3 bases; unmatched bases: 4. The CDR3 has 14 residues.

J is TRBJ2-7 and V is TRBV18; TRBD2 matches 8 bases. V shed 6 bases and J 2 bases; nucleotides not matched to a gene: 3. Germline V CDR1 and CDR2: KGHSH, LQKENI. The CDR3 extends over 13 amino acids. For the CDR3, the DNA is TGTGCCAGCTCCGAGCGGGGGCCCTACGAGCAGTACTTC. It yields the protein CASSERGPYEQYF. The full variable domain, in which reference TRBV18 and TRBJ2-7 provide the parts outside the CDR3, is NAGVMQNPRHLVRRRGQEARLRCSPMKGHSHVYWYRQLPEEGLKFMVYLQKENIIDESGMPKERFSAEFPKEGPSILRIQQVVRGDSAAYFCASSERGPYEQYFGPGTRLTVT.